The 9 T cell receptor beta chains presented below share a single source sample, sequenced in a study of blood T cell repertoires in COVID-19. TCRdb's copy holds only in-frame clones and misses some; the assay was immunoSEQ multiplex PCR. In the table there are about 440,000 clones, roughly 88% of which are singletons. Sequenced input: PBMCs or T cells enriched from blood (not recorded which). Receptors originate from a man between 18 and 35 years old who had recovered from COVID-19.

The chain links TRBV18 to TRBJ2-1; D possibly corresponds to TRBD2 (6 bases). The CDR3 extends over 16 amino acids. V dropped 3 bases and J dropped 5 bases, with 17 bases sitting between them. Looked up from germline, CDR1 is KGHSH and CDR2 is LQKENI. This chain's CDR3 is CASSPRRVLVDNEQFF. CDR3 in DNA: TGTGCCAGCTCACCGAGGAGGGTGCTAGTCGACAATGAGCAGTTCTTC.

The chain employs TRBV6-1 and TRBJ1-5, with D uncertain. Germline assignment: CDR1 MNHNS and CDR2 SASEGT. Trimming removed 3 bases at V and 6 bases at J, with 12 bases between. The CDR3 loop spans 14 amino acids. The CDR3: CASSDDLGTQPQHF. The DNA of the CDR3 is TGTGCCAGCAGTGATGATCTAGGCACTCAGCCCCAGCATTTT.

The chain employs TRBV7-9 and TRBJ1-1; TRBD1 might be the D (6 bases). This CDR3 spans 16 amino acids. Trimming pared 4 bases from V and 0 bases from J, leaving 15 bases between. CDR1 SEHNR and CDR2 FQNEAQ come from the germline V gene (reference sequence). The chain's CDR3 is CASSSPSGALNTEAFF. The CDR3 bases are TGTGCCAGCAGCTCCCCTTCAGGGGCACTGAACACTGAAGCTTTCTTT.

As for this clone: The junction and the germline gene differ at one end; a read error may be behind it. The CDR3 DNA reads TGCAGTGCTAGTAGACGAGACACCGGTGAGCTGTTTTTT. Its protein product is CSASRRDTGELFF. V usage is TRBV20-1 and J usage is TRBJ2-2; unclear D gene. The CDR3 runs 13 residues. CDR1 is DFQATT, CDR2 SNEGSKA, per germline (reference sequence).

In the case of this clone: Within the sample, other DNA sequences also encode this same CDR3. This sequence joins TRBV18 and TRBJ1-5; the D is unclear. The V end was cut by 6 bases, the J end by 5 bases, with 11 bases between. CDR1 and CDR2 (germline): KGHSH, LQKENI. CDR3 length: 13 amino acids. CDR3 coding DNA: TGTGCCAGCTCTCCCGGGGTGGATCAGCCCCAGCATTTT. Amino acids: CASSPGVDQPQHF.

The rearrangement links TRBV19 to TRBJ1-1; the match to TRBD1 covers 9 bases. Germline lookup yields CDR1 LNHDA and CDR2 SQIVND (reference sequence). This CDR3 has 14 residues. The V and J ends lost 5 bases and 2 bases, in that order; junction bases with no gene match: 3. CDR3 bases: TGTGCCAGTAGTGAGGGACAGGGCAACACTGAAGCTTTCTTT. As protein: CASSEGQGNTEAFF.

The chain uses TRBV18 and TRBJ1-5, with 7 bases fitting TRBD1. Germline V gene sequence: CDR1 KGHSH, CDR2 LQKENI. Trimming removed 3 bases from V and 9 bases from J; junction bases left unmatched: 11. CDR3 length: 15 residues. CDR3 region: CASSPRQGGRGPQHF. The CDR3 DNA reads TGTGCCAGCTCACCCCGCCAGGGGGGTAGGGGGCCCCAGCATTTT.

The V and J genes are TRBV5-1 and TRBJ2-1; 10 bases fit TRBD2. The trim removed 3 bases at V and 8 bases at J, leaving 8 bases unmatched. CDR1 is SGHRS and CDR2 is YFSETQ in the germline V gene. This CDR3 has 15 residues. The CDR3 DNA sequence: TGCGCCAGCAGCTCTGCTAGCGGGAGAGGCGATGAGCAGTTCTTC. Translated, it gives CASSSASGRGDEQFF.

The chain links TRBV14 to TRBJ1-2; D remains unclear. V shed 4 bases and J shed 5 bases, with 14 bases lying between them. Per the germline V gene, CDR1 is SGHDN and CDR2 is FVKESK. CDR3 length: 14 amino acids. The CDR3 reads CASSLIPGSYGYTF. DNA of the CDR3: TGTGCCAGCAGCCTTATCCCGGGATCATATGGCTACACCTTC.